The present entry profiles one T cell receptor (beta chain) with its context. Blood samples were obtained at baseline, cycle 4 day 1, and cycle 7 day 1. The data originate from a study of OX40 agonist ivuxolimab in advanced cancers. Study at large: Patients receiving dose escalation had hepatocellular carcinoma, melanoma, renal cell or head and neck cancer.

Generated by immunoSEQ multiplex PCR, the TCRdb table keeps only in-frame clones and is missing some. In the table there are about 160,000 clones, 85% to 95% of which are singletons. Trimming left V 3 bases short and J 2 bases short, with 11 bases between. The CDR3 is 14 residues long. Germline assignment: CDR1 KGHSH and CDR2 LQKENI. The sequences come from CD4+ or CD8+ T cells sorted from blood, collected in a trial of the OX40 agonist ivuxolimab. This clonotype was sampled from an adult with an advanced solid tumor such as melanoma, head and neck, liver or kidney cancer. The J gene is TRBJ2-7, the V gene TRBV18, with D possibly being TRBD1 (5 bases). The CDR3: CASSPQGGTYEQYF. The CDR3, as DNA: TGTGCCAGCTCACCGCAGGGTGGGACCTACGAGCAGTACTTC.